This T cell receptor beta chain originates from a study of shared T cell receptors in the human thymus. Germline CDR1 LGHNA, CDR2 YSLEER. V shed 0 bases and J shed 5 bases, with 17 bases lying between them. This CDR3 spans 17 amino acids. Generated by immunoSEQ multiplex PCR, the TCRdb table keeps only in-frame clones and is missing some. The sample comprises more than 550,000 clones, 80% to 90% of which are singletons, and under 0.012% rests with the top ten. The same specimen was also included in a second study, on human thymus T cells. In that study: Thymic tissue was derived from resections collected during corrective heart surgery. Unrelated individuals had highly overlapping thymic repertoires, as reported in related research.

The V call is TRBV4-3, the J call TRBJ1-5, with D possibly matching TRBD1 (6 bases). Sequenced material: thymocytes. The clonotype originates from a girl under three years old with a congenital heart defect. CDR3 sequence: CASSQDLGRGVHQPQHF. For the CDR3, the DNA is TGCGCCAGCAGCCAAGATCTCGGCAGGGGTGTCCATCAGCCCCAGCATTTT.